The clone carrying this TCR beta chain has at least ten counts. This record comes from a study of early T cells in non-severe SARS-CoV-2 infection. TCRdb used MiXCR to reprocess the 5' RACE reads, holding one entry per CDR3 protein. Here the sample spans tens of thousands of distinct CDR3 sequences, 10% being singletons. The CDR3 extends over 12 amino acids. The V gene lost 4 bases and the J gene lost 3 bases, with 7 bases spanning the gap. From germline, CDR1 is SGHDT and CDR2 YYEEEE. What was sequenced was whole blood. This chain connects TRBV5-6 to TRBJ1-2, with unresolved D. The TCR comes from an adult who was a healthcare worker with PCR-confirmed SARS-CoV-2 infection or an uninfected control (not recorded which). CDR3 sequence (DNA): TGTGCCAGCAGCCCAGGACACTATGGCTACACCTTC. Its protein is CASSPGHYGYTF.